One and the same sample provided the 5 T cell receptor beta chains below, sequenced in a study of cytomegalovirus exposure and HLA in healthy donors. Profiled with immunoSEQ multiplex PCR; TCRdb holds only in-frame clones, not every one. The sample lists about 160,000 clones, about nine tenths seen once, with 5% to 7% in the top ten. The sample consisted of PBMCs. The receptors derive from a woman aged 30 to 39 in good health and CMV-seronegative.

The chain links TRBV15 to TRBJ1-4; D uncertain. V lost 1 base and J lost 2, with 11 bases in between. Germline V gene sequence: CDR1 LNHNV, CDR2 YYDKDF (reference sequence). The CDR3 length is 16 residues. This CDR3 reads CATSRGGTATNEKLFF. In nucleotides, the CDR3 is TGTGCCACCAGCAGAGGGGGAACCGCGACTAATGAAAAACTGTTTTTT.

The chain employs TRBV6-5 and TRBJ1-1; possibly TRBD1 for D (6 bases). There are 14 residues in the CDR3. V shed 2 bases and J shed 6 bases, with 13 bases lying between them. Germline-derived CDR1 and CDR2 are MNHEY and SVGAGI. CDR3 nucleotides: TGTGCCAGCAGTTACGACCAGGGGCCAGCTGAAGCTTTCTTT. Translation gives CASSYDQGPAEAFF.

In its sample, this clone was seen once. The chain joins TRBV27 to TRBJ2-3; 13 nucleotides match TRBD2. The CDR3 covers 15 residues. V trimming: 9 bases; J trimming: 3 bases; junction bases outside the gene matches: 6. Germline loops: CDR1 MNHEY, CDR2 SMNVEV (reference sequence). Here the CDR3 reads CASRTSGRGTDTQYF. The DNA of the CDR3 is TGTGCCAGTCGCACTAGCGGGAGGGGTACAGATACGCAGTATTTT.

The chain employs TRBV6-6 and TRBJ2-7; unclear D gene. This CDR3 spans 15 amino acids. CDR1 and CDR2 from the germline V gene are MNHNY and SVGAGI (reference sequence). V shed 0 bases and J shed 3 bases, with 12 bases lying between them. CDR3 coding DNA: TGTGCCAGCAGTTACTCCTCCGACCCGTACTACGAGCAGTACTTC. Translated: CASSYSSDPYYEQYF.

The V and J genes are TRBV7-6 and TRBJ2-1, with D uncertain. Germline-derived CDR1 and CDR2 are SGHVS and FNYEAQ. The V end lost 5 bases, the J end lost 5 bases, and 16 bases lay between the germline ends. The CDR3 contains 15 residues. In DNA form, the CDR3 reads TGTGCCAGCAGCCCCCGGATTACGAATAACAATGAGCAGTTCTTC. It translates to CASSPRITNNNEQFF.